This T cell receptor (beta chain) came from a study of immune evolution from preneoplasia to lung adenocarcinoma. Germline V gene data show CDR1 as SGHRS and CDR2 as YFSETQ. The CDR3 covers 14 residues. The V end was cut by 2 bases, the J end by 8 bases, with 13 bases between. The repertoire was sequenced with immunoSEQ multiplex PCR; TCRdb's copy has only in-frame clones and lacks some. Here the sample spans about 3,500 clones, around 78% being singletons. The J gene is TRBJ1-4, the V gene TRBV5-1; D unclear. The TCR sequence derives from a person between 60 and 80 years old with lung adenocarcinoma. Source material: FFPE minimally invasive lung adenocarcinoma tissue. Here the CDR3 DNA reads TGCGCCAGCAGCTTTAGTGGAGGGTACGAAAAACTGTTTTTT. Residues: CASSFSGGYEKLFF.